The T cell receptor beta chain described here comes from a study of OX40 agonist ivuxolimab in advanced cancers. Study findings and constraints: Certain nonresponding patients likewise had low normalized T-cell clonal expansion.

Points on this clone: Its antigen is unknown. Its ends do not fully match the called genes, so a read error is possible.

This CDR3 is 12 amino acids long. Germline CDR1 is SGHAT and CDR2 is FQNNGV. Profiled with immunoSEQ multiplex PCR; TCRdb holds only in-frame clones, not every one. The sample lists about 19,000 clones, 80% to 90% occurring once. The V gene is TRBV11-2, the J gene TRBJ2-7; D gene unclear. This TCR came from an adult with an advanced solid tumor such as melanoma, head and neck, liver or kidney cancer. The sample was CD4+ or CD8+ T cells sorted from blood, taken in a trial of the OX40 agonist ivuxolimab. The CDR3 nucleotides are TGTGCCAGCAGCCCTTGGACGAGGAAATTGGACTTC. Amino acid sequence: CASSPWTRKLDF.